A selection of T cell receptor beta chains follows, all from one sample in a study of cytomegalovirus exposure and HLA in healthy donors. Clones were sequenced by immunoSEQ multiplex PCR, and TCRdb holds only the in-frame ones, with some missing. The sample shows some 250,000 clones, 82% of them seen only once. Sequencing was done on a sample of PBMCs. Source of these receptors: a woman in her thirties or forties in good health and CMV-seropositive. The CDR3 runs from the conserved cysteine through the conserved F or W. The D gene is left open where the match is weak. Size tells how often a clone was seen (once, few, many) or the class of an expanded clone, and some rows leave it out.

J,size,V,D,DNA,CDR3
TRBJ1-2,.,TRBV4-2,.,TGTGCCAGCAGCCAAGATTTATCCCAGGCCTACACCTTC,CASSQDLSQAYTF
TRBJ1-1,.,TRBV7-9,.,TGTGCCAGCAGCTTAGAAAGGAGCACTGAAGCTTTCTTT,CASSLERSTEAFF
TRBJ2-7,.,TRBV10-1,TRBD2,TGCGCCAGCAGTGAGTCCGGACTAGATTACGAGCAGTACTTC,CASSESGLDYEQYF
TRBJ1-1,.,TRBV4-2,TRBD1,TGTGCCAGCAGCCAAGAGGGCAGGGGGCGTCGGGCCAGAGAAGCTTTCTTT,CASSQEGRGRRAREAFF
TRBJ1-1,.,TRBV21-1,.,TGTGCCAGCACAACGACAGCAGGCGCGAACACTGAAGCTTTCTTT,CASTTTAGANTEAFF
TRBJ1-1,.,TRBV2,.,TGTGCCAGCAGTGAAGGTGGGCGCACTGAAGCTTTCTTT,CASSEGGRTEAFF
TRBJ1-1,.,TRBV10-3,TRBD1,TGTGCCATCAATAGTAACACAGGGGAGACTGAAGCTTTCTTT,CAINSNTGETEAFF
TRBJ2-1,.,TRBV9,.,TGTGCCAGCAGCGTAGCTCCCCCCGGGGATGAGCAGTTCTTC,CASSVAPPGDEQFF
TRBJ2-2,.,TRBV7-9,TRBD2,TGTGCCAGCAGCCACCCGCGGGGGATCACCGGGGAGCTGTTTTTT,CASSHPRGITGELFF
TRBJ1-6,.,TRBV10-3,.,TGTGCCATCAGTGAGGGGGCATATAATTCACCCCTCCACTTT,CAISEGAYNSPLHF
TRBJ1-1,few,TRBV4-3,.,TGCGCCAGCAGCCATGTAAGCATGAACACTGAAGCTTTCTTT,CASSHVSMNTEAFF
TRBJ2-5,.,TRBV5-4,TRBD1,TGTGCCAGCAGCTTGGGTAGTCAGGGGGCAGAGACCCAGTACTTC,CASSLGSQGAETQYF
TRBJ1-2,.,TRBV19,.,TGTGCCAGTAGTATAGCAGGGTTAAGCTATGGCTACACCTTC,CASSIAGLSYGYTF
TRBJ2-1,.,TRBV7-9,TRBD2,TGTGCCAGCAGCTTACCTCCGGGACTAGCGGGAAATGAGCAGTTCTTC,CASSLPPGLAGNEQFF
TRBJ1-5,.,TRBV7-2,.,TGTGCCAGCAGCATCAGGGGAAATGGGGATCAGCCCCAGCATTTT,CASSIRGNGDQPQHF
TRBJ2-1,.,TRBV11-2,TRBD2,TGTGCCAGCAGCTTAGGAACTAGCGGGAGGGTAGGTGAGCAGTTCTTC,CASSLGTSGRVGEQFF
TRBJ1-2,few,TRBV18,TRBD1,TGTGCCAGCTCACCAGGGACAGGGTCAAATGGCTACACCTTC,CASSPGTGSNGYTF